These 26 T cell receptor beta chains came from one sample sequenced in a study of blood T cell repertoires in COVID-19. The repertoire was sequenced with immunoSEQ multiplex PCR; TCRdb's copy has only in-frame clones and lacks some. The table lists some 320,000 clones, around nine tenths of them singletons. Material for sequencing was peripheral blood. The receptors stem from a woman younger than 45 with COVID-19, enrolled during active disease.

V usage is TRBV11-2 and J usage is TRBJ2-5, with TRBD1 matching 10 bases. The CDR3 covers 16 residues. In germline, CDR1 is SGHAT, CDR2 FQNNGV. Trimming at V came to 2 bases and at J to 1 base, leaving 4 bases not matched to a gene. The CDR3 DNA sequence: TGTGCCAGCAGCTTAAGGGGACAGGGGCCCCAAGAGACCCAGTACTTC. It is translated as CASSLRGQGPQETQYF.

The count of this clone is one. This chain links TRBV27 with TRBJ1-6, with D unclear. The CDR3 contains 16 residues. The V end lost 0 bases, the J end lost 0 bases, and 6 bases lay between the germline ends. CDR1 and CDR2 from the germline V gene are MNHEY and SMNVEV (reference sequence). In DNA, the CDR3 is TGTGCCAGCAGTTTATCCTATAGCTCCTATAATTCACCCCTCCACTTT. The encoded protein is CASSLSYSSYNSPLHF.

This chain uses TRBV11-3 with TRBJ2-7, with D perhaps TRBD2 (6 bases). CDR1 is SGHNT, CDR2 YENEEA, per germline. Trimming cost V 5 bases and J 0 bases, with 26 bases left between them. This CDR3 is built from 19 residues. The CDR3 DNA sequence: TGTGCCAGCAGCCCCCGGGCCGAGCGGGCGCCTCTTGACTCCTACGAGCAGTACTTC. Its translation: CASSPRAERAPLDSYEQYF.

DNA for the CDR3: TGCGCCAGCAGCCATGCTACAGGGGTCCACGGGGAGCTGTTTTTT. Its translation is CASSHATGVHGELFF. This chain uses TRBV4-1 with TRBJ2-2; 7 positions match TRBD1. From germline, CDR1 is MGHRA and CDR2 YSYEKL. The V gene end was trimmed by 3 bases and the J gene end by 7 bases; junction bases not matched to a gene: 8. The CDR3 has 15 amino acids.

The chain carries TRBV7-9 and TRBJ1-1; no definite D call. From germline, CDR1 is SEHNR and CDR2 FQNEAQ (reference sequence). With 3 bases removed from V and 0 bases from J, the gap between germline ends came to 8 bases. This CDR3 contains 14 residues. The CDR3 coding sequence is TGTGCCAGCAGCTTTAACAGATTGAACACTGAAGCTTTCTTT. It specifies CASSFNRLNTEAFF.

V and J are TRBV24-1 and TRBJ2-2; 7 nucleotides agree with TRBD2. J gave up 7 bases and V 5 bases, and 0 bases lay outside the gene matches. Germline V gene lookup returns CDR1 KGHDR and CDR2 SFDVKD. This CDR3 contains 12 residues. The CDR3 here is CATSAGGGELFF. The CDR3 DNA sequence: TGTGCCACCAGTGCGGGGGGCGGGGAGCTGTTTTTT.

The chain links TRBV4-2 to TRBJ1-1; D is possibly TRBD1 (5 bases). This CDR3 has 13 amino acids. Trimming removed 4 bases from V and 11 bases from J, with 17 bases in between. Germline V gives CDR1 LGHNA, CDR2 YNFKEQ. CDR3 bases: TGTGCCAGCAGCCTCGTTACCCAGGGATCGGCTTTCTTT. Amino acid sequence: CASSLVTQGSAFF.

The chain uses TRBV15 and TRBJ1-2; 9 nucleotides agree with TRBD1. The CDR3 has 18 residues. The germline V gene has CDR1 LNHNV and CDR2 YYDKDF (reference sequence). V dropped 3 bases and J dropped 2; count of bases not matched to a gene: 13. As DNA, the CDR3 is TGTGCCACCAGCAGTATATGGGACAGGGAAAGGGCAAACTATGGCTACACCTTC. Translated: CATSSIWDRERANYGYTF. Filled out from reference TRBV15 and TRBJ1-2, the complete variable domain reads DAMVIQNPRYQVTQFGKPVTLSCSQTLNHNVMYWYQQKSSQAPKLLFHYYDKDFNNEADTPDNFQSRRPNTSFCFLDIRSPGLGDTAMYLCATSSIWDRERANYGYTFGSGTRLTVV.

A remark on this clone: Other DNA sequences in this specimen translate into the identical CDR3. The chain carries TRBV27 and TRBJ1-1; D uncertain. CDR3 size: 14 residues. The V end was cut by 3 bases, the J end by 1 base, with 9 bases between. In germline, CDR1 is MNHEY, CDR2 SMNVEV (reference sequence). The CDR3 coding sequence is TGTGCCAGCAGTTTGTACAGCCAGAACACTGAAGCTTTCTTT. Its protein product is CASSLYSQNTEAFF.

The gene calls are TRBV7-2 and TRBJ2-7; the D gene is possibly TRBD1 (6 bases). The CDR3 extends over 13 amino acids. Germline CDR1 and CDR2: SGHTA and FQGNSA. Trimming took off 5 bases at V and 4 bases at J, with 12 bases between the two ends. CDR3 bases: TGTGCCAGCAGCCCATACAGGGTATACGAGCAGTACTTC. As protein: CASSPYRVYEQYF.

This rearrangement joins TRBV9 to TRBJ1-2; D gene unclear. The CDR3 is 15 residues long. The V gene's germline CDR1 is SGDLS and CDR2 YYNGEE. Deletions cut 3 bases from V and 4 bases from J, with 16 bases between. CDR3 in amino acids: CASSGENTLSYGYTF. Here the CDR3 DNA reads TGTGCCAGCAGCGGAGAGAATACGCTAAGCTATGGCTACACCTTC.

The chain combines TRBV28 with TRBJ2-7; D is perhaps TRBD1 (6 bases). The CDR3 is made up of 13 amino acids. Germline values: CDR1 MDHEN, CDR2 SYDVKM. V was clipped by 6 bases and J by 2 bases, with 11 bases between them. The CDR3, as DNA: TGTGCCAGCAGCCCCAGGACAGCCTACGAGCAGTACTTC. Translation: CASSPRTAYEQYF.

This clone is a singleton in its sample. V is TRBV27 and J is TRBJ2-2; 10 positions agree with TRBD1. Germline V gene data show CDR1 as MNHEY and CDR2 as SMNVEV (reference sequence). CDR3 length equals 17 residues. V shed 6 bases, J shed 2 bases, and the junction held 9 bases outside the gene matches. CDR3 sequence reads: CASRGTGTGANTGELFF. The CDR3 region has the DNA TGTGCCAGCAGAGGAACCGGGACAGGGGCCAACACCGGGGAGCTGTTTTTT.

The V gene is TRBV29-1, the J gene TRBJ1-5, with D unresolved. Per germline, CDR1 SQVTM and CDR2 ANQGSEA. This CDR3 is 11 amino acids long. Trimming left V 4 bases short and J 9 bases short, with 10 bases between. CDR3 bases: TGCAGCGTTGGATTTGGAGGGCCCCAGCATTTT. Its protein is CSVGFGGPQHF.

This chain uses TRBV7-6 with TRBJ2-3; TRBD2 matches at 14 bases. CDR3 length: 18 residues. CDR1 is SGHVS, CDR2 FNYEAQ, per germline. Trimming took 4 bases from V and 0 from J; bases not matched to a gene: 6. In DNA, the CDR3 is TGTGCCAGCAGCTCCGGACTAGCGGGGGGTACTAGCACAGATACGCAGTATTTT. Translated: CASSSGLAGGTSTDTQYF.

The chain is built from TRBV19 and TRBJ2-7, with a weak D call TRBD1 (6 bases). The CDR3 is made up of 12 amino acids. Trimming shortened V by 8 bases and J by 2 bases, and 10 bases separated the two germline ends. Germline CDR1 and CDR2: LNHDA and SQIVND (reference sequence). CDR3 in amino acids: CASSRDTYEQYF. The CDR3 coding sequence is TGTGCCAGTTCCCGGGACACCTACGAGCAGTACTTC.

This clone has only a few counts. The chain has TRBV4-1 and TRBJ2-1; D is uncertain. This CDR3 comprises 14 residues. Germline CDR1 and CDR2: MGHRA and YSYEKL. Trimming removed 4 bases at V and 4 bases at J, with 11 bases between. CDR3 nucleotide sequence: TGCGCCAGCAGCCCCTTTGCAGATTACAATGAGCAGTTCTTC. It yields the protein CASSPFADYNEQFF.

Points on this clone: Other nucleotide sequences in the sample specify the same CDR3. The chain employs TRBV18 and TRBJ1-5; 9 bases line up with TRBD1. Trimming removed 3 bases from V and 5 bases from J; junction bases left unmatched: 2. The length of the CDR3 is 14 residues. Germline V lookup: CDR1 KGHSH, CDR2 LQKENI. DNA of the CDR3: TGTGCCAGCTCACCGGGACAGGGAGATCAGCCCCAGCATTTT. Translating it yields CASSPGQGDQPQHF.

The CDR3 loop reads CASSGTGSRFLEAFF. The CDR3 bases are TGTGCCAGCAGTGGAACAGGGTCCCGATTTTTAGAAGCTTTCTTT. The chain recombines TRBV28 with TRBJ1-1, with a tentative D call TRBD1 (6 bases). V was pared by 5 bases and J by 8 bases, with 21 bases between. CDR1 MDHEN and CDR2 SYDVKM come from the germline V gene. This CDR3 spans 15 amino acids.

The V call is TRBV5-1, the J call TRBJ1-5; TRBD1 agrees at 12 bases. CDR1 and CDR2 from the germline V gene are SGHRS and YFSETQ. The CDR3 spans 19 residues. V was clipped by 2 bases and J by 3 bases; unmatched bases: 12. CDR3 amino acids: CASSLDPGQGARDNQPQHF. DNA of the CDR3: TGCGCCAGCAGCTTAGATCCGGGACAGGGGGCGAGGGACAATCAGCCCCAGCATTTT.

The chain joins TRBV6-2 or TRBV6-3 to TRBJ2-7, with TRBD2 as a possible D gene (6 bases). Germline V CDR1 and CDR2: MNHEY, SVGEGT. Trimming shortened V by 4 bases and J by 2 bases, and 12 bases separated the two germline ends. This CDR3 comprises 14 residues. The CDR3 loop is CASSSGLKAYEQYF. CDR3 nucleotides: TGTGCCAGCAGTTCGGGACTTAAGGCCTACGAGCAGTACTTC.

Remarks on this clone: The junction departs from the called germline gene at one end, perhaps through a read error. The CDR3 here is CASQDRGSNQPQHF. Here the CDR3 DNA reads TGTGCCAGCCAAGACAGGGGGAGCAACCAGCCCCAGCATTTT. The chain uses TRBV3-1 (or the pseudogene TRBV3-2) and TRBJ1-5; TRBD1 agrees at 9 bases. The CDR3 loop spans 14 amino acids. Germline V gene lookup returns CDR1 LGHDT and CDR2 YNNKEL (reference sequence).

This rearrangement joins TRBV6-5 to TRBJ1-5; D is uncertain. Per the germline V gene, CDR1 is MNHEY and CDR2 is SVGAGI. There are 12 residues in the CDR3. Trimming shortened V by 6 bases and J by 2 bases, and 5 bases separated the two germline ends. CDR3 sequence: CASRQRNQPQHF. The CDR3 nucleotides are TGTGCCAGCAGACAACGCAATCAGCCCCAGCATTTT.

This chain connects TRBV5-1 to TRBJ2-2, with 10 bases aligning to TRBD2. This CDR3 region has 16 residues. CDR1 and CDR2 (germline): SGHRS, YFSETQ. V was clipped by 4 bases and J by 4 bases; unmatched bases: 7. The CDR3 nucleotides are TGCGCCAGCAGCCCCAGGACTAGCGGAGTCACCGGGGAGCTGTTTTTT. Translation: CASSPRTSGVTGELFF.

A single count supports this clone. The rearrangement joins TRBV6-5 to TRBJ1-1; the D is unclear. This CDR3 is built from 14 residues. Deletions cut 2 bases from V and 2 bases from J, with 9 bases between. CDR1 is MNHEY and CDR2 is SVGAGI in the germline V gene. The CDR3: CASSYGGINTEAFF. CDR3 nucleotides: TGTGCCAGCAGTTACGGAGGTATCAACACTGAAGCTTTCTTT.

This clone is a singleton in its sample. The chain uses TRBV5-6 and TRBJ2-1; 7 bases are shared with TRBD2. CDR3 length equals 14 residues. Germline values: CDR1 SGHDT, CDR2 YYEEEE. V shed 0 bases and J 5 bases; nucleotides not matched to a gene: 2. CDR3 DNA: TGTGCCAGCAGCTTGGTCGGGAGGCACAATGAGCAGTTCTTC. It encodes CASSLVGRHNEQFF.